This record covers a single T cell receptor beta chain. The antigen is unknown. One to two pinch biopsies were taken from the rectum during colonoscopy. The diagnostic colonoscopy in ulcerative colitis patients preceded any immunosuppressive treatment. This was a survey-level run. Profiled with immunoSEQ multiplex PCR; TCRdb holds only in-frame clones, not every one. The data show some 25,000 clones, with over 65% seen just once and under 10% held by the top ten. This record belongs to a study of pediatric ulcerative colitis. Study-level findings and limits: Clonal expansions reduced rectal repertoire diversity in acute severe colitis. No controls had the two rectal clonotypes shared by ulcerative colitis patients.

Germline V CDR1 and CDR2: SGHTA, FQGNSA. Between the trimmed V and J ends, which lost 6 bases and 5 bases, there was a span of 13 bases. CDR3 length: 13 residues. V usage is TRBV7-2 and J usage is TRBJ1-1; a possible D gene is TRBD1 (5 bases). The specimen sequenced was gut tissue. The clonotype was recovered from a boy aged 5-17 years with severe ulcerative colitis. The CDR3 is CASRGQVGTEAFF. The CDR3 nucleotides are TGTGCCAGCAGGGGGCAAGTTGGAACTGAAGCTTTCTTT.